This T cell receptor (beta chain) appears in the sequencing data of a study of T cell responses to AZD1222 COVID-19 vaccine. TCRdb keeps only in-frame clones here, not all; method: immunoSEQ multiplex PCR. In the table there are some 150,000 clones, 92% of which are singletons. CDR1 and CDR2 (germline): MNHEY, SMNVEV (reference sequence). Trimming took 3 bases from V and 3 from J, leaving 9 bases between them. The CDR3 is 14 amino acids. This sequence originates from an adult in good health. The starting material was peripheral blood, obtained on day 0 of MenACWY control vaccination. The genes are TRBV27 and TRBJ1-5, with D tentatively TRBD1 (5 bases). As DNA, the CDR3 is TGTGCCAGCAGTTTGGCAGGGAACAATCAGCCCCAGCATTTT. This translates into CASSLAGNNQPQHF.